This T cell receptor beta chain comes out of a study of technical replicates of blood from several donors. Trimming shortened V by 8 bases and J by 6 bases, and 16 bases separated the two germline ends. The CDR3 length is 14 residues. Germline lookup yields CDR1 LNHNV and CDR2 YYDKDF (reference sequence). Some clones are missing from TCRdb's copy, which holds only in-frame ones; the method was immunoSEQ multiplex PCR. Of tens of thousands of clones listed, around 87% are singletons. The sequence derives from a human donor in good health. Some clones in this sample may be carry-over from other donors' samples. The chain employs TRBV15 and TRBJ2-2, with D possibly matching TRBD1 (6 bases). Sequenced material: PBMCs. CDR3 amino acids: CATRGGATPGELFF. The CDR3 DNA is TGTGCCACCCGTGGGGGCGCGACCCCCGGGGAGCTGTTTTTT. The full variable domain, its missing parts supplied by reference TRBV15 and TRBJ2-2, is DAMVIQNPRYQVTQFGKPVTLSCSQTLNHNVMYWYQQKSSQAPKLLFHYYDKDFNNEADTPDNFQSRRPNTSFCFLDIRSPGLGDTAMYLCATRGGATPGELFFGEGSRLTVL.